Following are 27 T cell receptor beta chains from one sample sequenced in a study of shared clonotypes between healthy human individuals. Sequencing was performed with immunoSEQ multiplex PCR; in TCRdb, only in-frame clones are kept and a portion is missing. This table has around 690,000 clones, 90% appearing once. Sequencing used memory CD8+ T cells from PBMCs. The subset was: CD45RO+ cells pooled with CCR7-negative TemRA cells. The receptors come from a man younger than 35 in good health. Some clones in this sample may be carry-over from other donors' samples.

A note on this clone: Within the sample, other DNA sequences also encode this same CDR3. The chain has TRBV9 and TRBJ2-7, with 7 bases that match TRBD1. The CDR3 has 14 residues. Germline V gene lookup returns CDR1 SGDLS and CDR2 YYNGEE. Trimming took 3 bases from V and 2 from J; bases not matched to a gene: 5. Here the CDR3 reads CASSARDRPYEQYF. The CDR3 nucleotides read TGTGCCAGCAGCGCACGGGACAGACCCTACGAGCAGTACTTC.

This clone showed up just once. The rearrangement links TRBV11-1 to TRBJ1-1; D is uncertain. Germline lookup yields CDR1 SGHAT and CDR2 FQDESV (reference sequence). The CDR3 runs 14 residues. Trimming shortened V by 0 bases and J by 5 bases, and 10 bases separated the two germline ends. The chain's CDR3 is CASSLAQGRTEAFF. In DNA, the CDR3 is TGTGCCAGCAGCTTAGCGCAAGGAAGGACTGAAGCTTTCTTT.

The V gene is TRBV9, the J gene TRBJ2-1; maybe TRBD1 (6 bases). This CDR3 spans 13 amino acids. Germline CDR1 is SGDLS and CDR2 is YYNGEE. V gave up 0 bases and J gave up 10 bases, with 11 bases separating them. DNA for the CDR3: TGTGCCAGCAGCGTAGGGGGACAACAAGAGCAGTTCTTC. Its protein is CASSVGGQQEQFF. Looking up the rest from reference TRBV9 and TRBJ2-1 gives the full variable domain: DSGVTQTPKHLITATGQRVTLRCSPRSGDLSVYWYQQSLDQGLQFLIQYYNGEERAKGNILERFSAQQFPDLHSELNLSSLELGDSALYFCASSVGGQQEQFFGPGTRLTVL.

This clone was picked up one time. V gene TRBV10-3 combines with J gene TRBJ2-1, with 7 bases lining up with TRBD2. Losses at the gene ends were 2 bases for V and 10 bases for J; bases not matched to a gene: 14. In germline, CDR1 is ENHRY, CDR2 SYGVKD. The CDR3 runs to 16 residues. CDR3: CAISEGLGGRGEEQFF. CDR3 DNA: TGTGCCATCAGTGAGGGTTTGGGCGGGAGAGGGGAGGAGCAGTTCTTC.

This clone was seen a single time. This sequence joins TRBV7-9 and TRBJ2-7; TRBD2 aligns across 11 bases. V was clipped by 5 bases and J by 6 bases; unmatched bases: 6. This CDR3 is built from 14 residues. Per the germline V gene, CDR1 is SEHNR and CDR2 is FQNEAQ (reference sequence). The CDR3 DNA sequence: TGTGCCAGCAGCCCCACTAGCGGGAGTATCGAGCAGTACTTC. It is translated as CASSPTSGSIEQYF.

The CDR3 protein is CATGSGRAQDTQYF. Here the CDR3 DNA reads TGTGCCACCGGCAGCGGGAGGGCCCAAGATACGCAGTATTTT. The chain links TRBV21-1 to TRBJ2-3; the table's D call of TRBD2 was not tested on the DNA. TRBV21-1 is labeled a pseudogene. The CDR3 totals 14 residues.

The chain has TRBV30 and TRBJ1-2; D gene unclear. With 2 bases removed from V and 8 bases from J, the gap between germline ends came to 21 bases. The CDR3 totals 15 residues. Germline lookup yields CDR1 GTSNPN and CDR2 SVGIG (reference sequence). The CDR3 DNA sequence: TGTGCCTGGAGTCCAACCCCGGGCCGGGCAAGAGGCTACACCTTC. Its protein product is CAWSPTPGRARGYTF.

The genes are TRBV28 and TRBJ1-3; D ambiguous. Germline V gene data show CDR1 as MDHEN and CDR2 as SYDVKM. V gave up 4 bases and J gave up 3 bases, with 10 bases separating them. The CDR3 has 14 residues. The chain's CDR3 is CASSSPRDGNTIYF. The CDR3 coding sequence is TGTGCCAGCAGTTCACCACGAGATGGAAACACCATATATTTT.

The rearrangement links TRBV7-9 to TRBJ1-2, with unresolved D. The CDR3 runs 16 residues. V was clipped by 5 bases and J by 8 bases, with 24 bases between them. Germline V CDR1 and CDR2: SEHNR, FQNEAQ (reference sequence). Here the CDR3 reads CASSMVQEPVLGGYTF. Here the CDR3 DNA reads TGTGCCAGCAGCATGGTCCAGGAGCCGGTCTTGGGAGGCTACACCTTC.

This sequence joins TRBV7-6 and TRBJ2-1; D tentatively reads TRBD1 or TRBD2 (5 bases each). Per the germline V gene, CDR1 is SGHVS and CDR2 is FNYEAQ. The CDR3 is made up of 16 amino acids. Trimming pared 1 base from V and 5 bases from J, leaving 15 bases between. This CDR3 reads CASSLVGEGSNNEQFF. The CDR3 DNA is TGTGCCAGCAGCTTAGTGGGGGAAGGATCGAACAATGAGCAGTTCTTC. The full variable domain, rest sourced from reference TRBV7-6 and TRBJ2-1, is GAGVSQSPRYKVTKRGQDVALRCDPISGHVSLYWYRQALGQGPEFLTYFNYEAQQDKSGLPNDRFSAERPEGSISTLTIQRTEQRDSAMYRCASSLVGEGSNNEQFFGPGTRLTVL.

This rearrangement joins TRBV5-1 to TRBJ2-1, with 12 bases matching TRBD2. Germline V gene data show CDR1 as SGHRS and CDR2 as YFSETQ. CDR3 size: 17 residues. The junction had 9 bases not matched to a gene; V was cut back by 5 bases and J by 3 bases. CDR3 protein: CASSGLAGGILYNEQFF. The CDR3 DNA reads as TGCGCCAGCAGTGGCCTAGCGGGAGGGATTCTCTACAATGAGCAGTTCTTC. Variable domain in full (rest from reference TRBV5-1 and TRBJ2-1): KAGVTQTPRYLIKTRGQQVTLSCSPISGHRSVSWYQQTPGQGLQFLFEYFSETQRNKGNFPGRFSGRQFSNSRSEMNVSTLELGDSALYLCASSGLAGGILYNEQFFGPGTRLTVL.

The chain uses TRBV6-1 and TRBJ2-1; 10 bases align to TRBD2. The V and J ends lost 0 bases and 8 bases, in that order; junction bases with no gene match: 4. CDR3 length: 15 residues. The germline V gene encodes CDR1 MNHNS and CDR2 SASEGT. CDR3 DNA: TGTGCCAGCAGTGAAGCGTCTAGCGGGAGTTATGAGCAGTTCTTC. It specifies CASSEASSGSYEQFF.

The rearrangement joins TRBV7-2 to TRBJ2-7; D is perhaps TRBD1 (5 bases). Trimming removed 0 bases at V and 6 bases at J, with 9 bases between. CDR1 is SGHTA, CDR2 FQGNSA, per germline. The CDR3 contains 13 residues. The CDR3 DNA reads TGTGCCAGCAGCTTAGCGGGGCGAGGCGAGCAGTACTTC. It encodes CASSLAGRGEQYF.

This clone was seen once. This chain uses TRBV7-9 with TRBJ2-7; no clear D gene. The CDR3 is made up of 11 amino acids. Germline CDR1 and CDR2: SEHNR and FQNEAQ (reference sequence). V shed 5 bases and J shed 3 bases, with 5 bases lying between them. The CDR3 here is CASSTDYEQYF. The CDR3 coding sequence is TGTGCCAGCAGCACCGACTACGAGCAGTACTTC.

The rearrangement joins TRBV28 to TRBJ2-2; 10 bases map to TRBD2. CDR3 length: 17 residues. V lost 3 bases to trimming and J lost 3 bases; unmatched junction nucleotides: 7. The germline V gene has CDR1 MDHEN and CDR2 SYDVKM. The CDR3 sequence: CASSFASGSWDTGELFF. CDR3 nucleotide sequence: TGTGCCAGCAGTTTCGCTAGCGGGAGTTGGGACACCGGGGAGCTGTTTTTT.

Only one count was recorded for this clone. The CDR3 DNA reads as TGTGCCAGCAGTTTAGGCCTTGCAACCAAAAACATTCAGTACTTC. This sequence encodes CASSLGLATKNIQYF. The genes are TRBV27 and TRBJ2-4; D call uncertain. V was clipped by 2 bases and J by 2 bases, with 10 bases between them. CDR3 length equals 15 residues. Germline values: CDR1 MNHEY, CDR2 SMNVEV (reference sequence).

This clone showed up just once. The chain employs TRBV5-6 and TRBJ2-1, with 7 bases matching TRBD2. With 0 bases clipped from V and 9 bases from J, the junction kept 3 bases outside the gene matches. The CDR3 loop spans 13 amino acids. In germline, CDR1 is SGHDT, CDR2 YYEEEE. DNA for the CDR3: TGTGCCAGCAGCTTGGGACTAGCTGGTGAGCAGTTCTTC. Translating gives CASSLGLAGEQFF.

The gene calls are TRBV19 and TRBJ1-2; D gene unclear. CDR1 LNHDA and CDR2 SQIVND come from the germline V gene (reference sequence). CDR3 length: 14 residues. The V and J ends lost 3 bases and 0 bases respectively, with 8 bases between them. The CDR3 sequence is CASSISVANYGYTF. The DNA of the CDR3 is TGTGCCAGTAGTATTTCAGTAGCTAACTATGGCTACACCTTC.

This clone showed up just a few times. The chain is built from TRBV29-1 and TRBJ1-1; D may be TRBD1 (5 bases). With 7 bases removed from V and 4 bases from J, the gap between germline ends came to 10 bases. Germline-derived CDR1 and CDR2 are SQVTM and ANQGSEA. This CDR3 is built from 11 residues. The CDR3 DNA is TGCAGCGCCGGGGGTCTCACTGAAGCTTTCTTT. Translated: CSAGGLTEAFF. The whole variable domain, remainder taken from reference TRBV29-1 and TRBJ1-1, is SAVISQKPSRDICQRGTSLTIQCQVDSQVTMMFWYRQQPGQSLTLIATANQGSEATYESGFVIDKFPISRPNLTFSTLTVSNMSPEDSSIYLCSAGGLTEAFFGQGTRLTVV.

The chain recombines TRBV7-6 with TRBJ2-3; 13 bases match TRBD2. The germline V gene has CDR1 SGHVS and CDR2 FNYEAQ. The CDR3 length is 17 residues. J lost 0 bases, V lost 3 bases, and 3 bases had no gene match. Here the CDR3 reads CASSFSGLAGSTDTQYF. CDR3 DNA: TGTGCCAGCAGCTTCTCGGGACTAGCGGGGAGCACAGATACGCAGTATTTT.

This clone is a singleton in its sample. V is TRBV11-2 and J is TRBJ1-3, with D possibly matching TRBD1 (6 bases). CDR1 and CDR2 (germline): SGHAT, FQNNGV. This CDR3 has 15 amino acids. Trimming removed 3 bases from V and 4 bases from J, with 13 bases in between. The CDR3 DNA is TGTGCCAGCAGCTTCGCCCGGACAGACGGAAACACCATATATTTT. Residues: CASSFARTDGNTIYF.

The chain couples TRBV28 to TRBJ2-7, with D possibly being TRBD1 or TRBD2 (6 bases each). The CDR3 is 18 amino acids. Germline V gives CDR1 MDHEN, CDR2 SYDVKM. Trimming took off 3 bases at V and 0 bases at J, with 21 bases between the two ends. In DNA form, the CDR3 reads TGTGCCAGCAGTTTCTCAGTCATATTGGGGGGCCGCTCCTACGAGCAGTACTTC. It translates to CASSFSVILGGRSYEQYF.

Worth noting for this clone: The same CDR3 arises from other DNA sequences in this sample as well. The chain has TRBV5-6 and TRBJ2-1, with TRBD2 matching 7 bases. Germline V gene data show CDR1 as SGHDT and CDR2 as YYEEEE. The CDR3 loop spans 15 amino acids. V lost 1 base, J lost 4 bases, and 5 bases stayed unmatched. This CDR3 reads CASSLLAGAYNEQFF. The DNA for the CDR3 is TGTGCCAGCAGCTTGCTGGCGGGAGCGTACAATGAGCAGTTCTTC. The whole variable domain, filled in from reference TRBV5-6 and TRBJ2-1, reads DAGVTQSPTHLIKTRGQQVTLRCSPKSGHDTVSWYQQALGQGPQFIFQYYEEEERQRGNFPDRFSGHQFPNYSSELNVNALLLGDSALYLCASSLLAGAYNEQFFGPGTRLTVL.

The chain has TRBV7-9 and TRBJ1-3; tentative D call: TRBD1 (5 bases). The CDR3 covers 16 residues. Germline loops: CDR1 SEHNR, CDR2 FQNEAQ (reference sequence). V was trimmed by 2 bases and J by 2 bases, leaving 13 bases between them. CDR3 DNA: TGTGCCAGCAGCTTACCGGGGGACGTCACTGGAAACACCATATATTTT. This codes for CASSLPGDVTGNTIYF.

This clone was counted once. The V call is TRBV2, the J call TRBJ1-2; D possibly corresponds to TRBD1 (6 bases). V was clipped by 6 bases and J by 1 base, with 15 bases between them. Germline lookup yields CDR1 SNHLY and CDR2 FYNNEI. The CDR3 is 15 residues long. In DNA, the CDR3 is TGTGCCAGCAGCTTAGGGGGGAACATTAACTATGGCTACACCTTC. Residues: CASSLGGNINYGYTF.

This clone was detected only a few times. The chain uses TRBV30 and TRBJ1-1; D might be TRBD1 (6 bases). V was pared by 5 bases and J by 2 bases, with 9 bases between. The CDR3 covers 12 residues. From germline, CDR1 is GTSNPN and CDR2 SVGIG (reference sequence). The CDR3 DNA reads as TGTGCCTGGGGGGACATCAACACTGAAGCTTTCTTT. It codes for CAWGDINTEAFF.

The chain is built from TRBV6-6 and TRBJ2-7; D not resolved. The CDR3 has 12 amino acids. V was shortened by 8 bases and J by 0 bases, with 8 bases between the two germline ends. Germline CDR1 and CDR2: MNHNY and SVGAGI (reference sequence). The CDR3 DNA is TGTGCCAGCGCAGGACCCTCCTACGAGCAGTACTTC. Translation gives CASAGPSYEQYF.